Shown below are 5 T cell receptor beta chains from a single sample sequenced in a study of cytomegalovirus exposure and HLA in healthy donors. Vbeta (60) and Jbeta (13) primers were used in the PCR. TCRdb's table, derived via immunoSEQ multiplex PCR, lists solely in-frame clones and lacks some. The sample includes 120,000 to 150,000 clones, around 79% of them seen just once. Material: PBMCs. The receptors derive from a woman in her thirties or forties in good health and CMV-seropositive.

The V gene is TRBV6-5, the J gene TRBJ1-2, with 11 positions matching TRBD1. This CDR3 contains 14 residues. Unmatched junction bases numbered 3, after V lost 0 bases and J lost 9 bases. Per the germline V gene, CDR1 is MNHEY and CDR2 is SVGAGI. CDR3 sequence (DNA): TGTGCCAGCAGTTACTCGAGGACAGGGGGCAGCTACACCTTC. This gives the protein CASSYSRTGGSYTF.

Points on this clone: Compared with germline, one end of the junction differs, possibly owing to a read error. The chain recombines TRBV5-1 with TRBJ1-1; 8 bases match TRBD1. Germline CDR1 is SGHRS and CDR2 is YFSETQ. The CDR3 sequence is 16 residues long. Written as DNA, the CDR3 is TGCGCCAGCAGCTTCGACCCGACAGGGGTAAACACTGAATCTTTCTTT. Its protein product is CASSFDPTGVNTESFF.

This clone has more than one count but fewer than ten. This sequence joins TRBV7-3 and TRBJ2-3, with D possibly TRBD1 on 8 matching bases. Germline assignment: CDR1 SGHTA and CDR2 FQGTGA. The V end lost 5 bases, the J end lost 8 bases, and 20 bases lay between the germline ends. The CDR3 is made up of 15 amino acids. CDR3 DNA: TGTGCCAGCAGCCTGGACAGGGACTACTATGTTACGCAGTATTTT. Its protein product is CASSLDRDYYVTQYF.

The chain links TRBV5-1 to TRBJ2-5; D gene unclear. Germline values: CDR1 SGHRS, CDR2 YFSETQ. V dropped 2 bases and J dropped 2 bases, with 13 bases sitting between them. The CDR3 has 15 residues. DNA for the CDR3: TGCGCCAGCAGCTTATATCCGGGTCCACAAGAGACCCAGTACTTC. Protein sequence: CASSLYPGPQETQYF.

The V gene is TRBV19, the J gene TRBJ1-1; no firm D call. The CDR3 is 15 amino acids. Trimming left V 3 bases short and J 4 bases short, with 15 bases between. CDR1 and CDR2 (germline): LNHDA, SQIVND (reference sequence). CDR3 sequence (DNA): TGTGCCAGTAGTATTTCGGTAGCCCTGGGCACTGAAGCTTTCTTT. This codes for CASSISVALGTEAFF.